This entry lists 24 T cell receptor beta chains sequenced from one sample in a study of T cell changes during pregnancy in multiple sclerosis. Profiling relied on immunoSEQ multiplex PCR, and the TCRdb table lists in-frame clones only, not all of them. The sample holds about 100,000 clones, around 90% seen once. The starting material was peripheral blood, obtained in the second trimester of pregnancy. These receptors came from a female donor with multiple sclerosis, enrolled in a pregnancy study.

V and J are TRBV19 and TRBJ1-1; D is undetermined. The CDR3 has 13 residues. The V gene lost 8 bases and the J gene lost 0 bases, with 10 bases spanning the gap. Germline CDR1 reads LNHDA; CDR2 reads SQIVND (reference sequence). CDR3 in DNA: TGTGCCAGTGGGCCACAGATGAACACTGAAGCTTTCTTT. Translating gives CASGPQMNTEAFF.

The rearrangement links TRBV5-4 to TRBJ2-2; the match to TRBD2 covers 9 bases. J lost 3 bases, V lost 2 bases, and 5 bases had no gene match. Per germline, CDR1 SGHNT and CDR2 YYREEE (reference sequence). This CDR3 is built from 16 residues. The CDR3 is CASSFKREVDTGELFF. The CDR3 region has the DNA TGTGCCAGCAGCTTCAAGCGGGAGGTCGACACCGGGGAGCTGTTTTTT.

V usage is TRBV6-5 and J usage is TRBJ2-2, with 11 bases that match TRBD2. V lost 5 bases and J lost 5; bases outside the gene matches: 4. Germline V lookup: CDR1 MNHEY, CDR2 SVGAGI. The CDR3 consists of 15 residues. The CDR3 sequence is CASSRTSGPTGELFF. CDR3 bases: TGTGCCAGCAGTCGGACTAGCGGGCCAACCGGGGAGCTGTTTTTT.

This rearrangement joins TRBV7-2 to TRBJ2-2; TRBD2 matches 10 bases. This CDR3 is built from 16 residues. V was clipped by 2 bases and J by 4 bases; unmatched bases: 4. Germline V gives CDR1 SGHTA, CDR2 FQGNSA. The CDR3 bases are TGTGCCAGCAGCTTACGTAGCGGGGGGAGCACCGGGGAGCTGTTTTTT. Its protein is CASSLRSGGSTGELFF. The variable domain in full, with the rest retrieved from reference TRBV7-2 and TRBJ2-2, is GAGVSQSPSNKVTEKGKDVELRCDPISGHTALYWYRQSLGQGLEFLIYFQGNSAPDKSGLPSDRFSAERTGGSVSTLTIQRTQQEDSAVYLCASSLRSGGSTGELFFGEGSRLTVL.

The chain recombines TRBV29-1 with TRBJ1-2; TRBD1 matches at 9 bases. The CDR3 spans 11 residues. Germline trimming cut 8 bases from V and 8 bases from J; bases unmatched to any gene: 6. Germline V gives CDR1 SQVTM, CDR2 ANQGSEA. In DNA, the CDR3 is TGCAGCACCCGACAGGGGGAAGGCTACACCTTC. It encodes CSTRQGEGYTF.

The chain links TRBV5-1 to TRBJ1-1; 8 bases are a match to TRBD1. The V segment lost 4 bases and the J segment 2 bases; nucleotides outside the gene matches: 4. Germline V lookup: CDR1 SGHRS, CDR2 YFSETQ. This CDR3 comprises 14 residues. The CDR3, as DNA: TGCGCCAGCAGCCCAGGGACAGGTAACACTGAAGCTTTCTTT. Protein product: CASSPGTGNTEAFF.

The chain is built from TRBV5-4 and TRBJ1-2; 7 bases align to TRBD1. The germline V gene has CDR1 SGHNT and CDR2 YYREEE (reference sequence). Trimming at V came to 0 bases and at J to 4 bases, leaving 0 bases not matched to a gene. There are 13 residues in the CDR3. The CDR3 region is CASSLDRGYGYTF. CDR3 DNA sequence: TGTGCCAGCAGCTTGGACAGGGGCTATGGCTACACCTTC.

The V call is TRBV6-1, the J call TRBJ2-7, with 8 bases matching TRBD2. This CDR3 spans 14 amino acids. The junction had 9 bases not matched to a gene; V was cut back by 6 bases and J by 5 bases. Looked up from germline, CDR1 is MNHNS and CDR2 is SASEGT. The CDR3: CASSGSGIRHEQYF. The CDR3 DNA is TGTGCCAGCAGCGGTAGCGGGATCAGGCACGAGCAGTACTTC.

The gene calls are TRBV5-1 and TRBJ2-1, with 9 bases aligning to TRBD1. CDR1 is SGHRS, CDR2 YFSETQ, per germline. V lost 4 bases to trimming and J lost 7 bases; unmatched junction nucleotides: 12. The CDR3 sequence is 16 residues long. CDR3 sequence (DNA): TGCGCCAGCAGCACTTCTGGGACAGGGCTGTGGAATGAGCAGTTCTTC. Amino acid sequence: CASSTSGTGLWNEQFF.

The chain joins TRBV2 to TRBJ2-7, with 7 bases matching TRBD1. The CDR3 contains 14 residues. The V and J ends lost 6 bases and 0 bases, in that order; junction bases with no gene match: 5. The germline gives CDR1 SNHLY, CDR2 FYNNEI. The CDR3 DNA reads TGTGCCAGCAGGGGACAGCTGAGCTCCTACGAGCAGTACTTC. Its translation is CASRGQLSSYEQYF.

This rearrangement joins TRBV11-1 to TRBJ1-1; D is perhaps TRBD1 (5 bases). CDR1 and CDR2 (germline): SGHAT, FQDESV (reference sequence). Trimming took 5 bases from V and 2 from J, leaving 9 bases between them. This CDR3 is built from 13 residues. The CDR3 sequence: CASSGDSNTEAFF. CDR3 nucleotide sequence: TGTGCCAGCAGCGGAGACAGCAACACTGAAGCTTTCTTT.

V and J are TRBV9 and TRBJ2-2; D gene uncertain. V shed 2 bases and J shed 5 bases, with 7 bases lying between them. Per germline, CDR1 SGDLS and CDR2 YYNGEE. This CDR3 region has 13 residues. The CDR3 is CASSVSSTGELFF. CDR3 coding DNA: TGTGCCAGCAGCGTCTCTAGTACCGGGGAGCTGTTTTTT. The variable domain in full, with the rest retrieved from reference TRBV9 and TRBJ2-2, is DSGVTQTPKHLITATGQRVTLRCSPRSGDLSVYWYQQSLDQGLQFLIQYYNGEERAKGNILERFSAQQFPDLHSELNLSSLELGDSALYFCASSVSSTGELFFGEGSRLTVL.

The chain has TRBV27 and TRBJ1-4, with a tentative D call TRBD1 (6 bases). The length of the CDR3 is 14 residues. The ends were cut back, 5 bases at V and 5 bases at J, with 12 bases in the middle. CDR1 MNHEY and CDR2 SMNVEV come from the germline V gene (reference sequence). CDR3 in DNA: TGTGCCAGCAGTCATAGGACAGTCAATGAAAAACTGTTTTTT. It codes for CASSHRTVNEKLFF.

This clone was recorded once. The genes are TRBV10-3 and TRBJ1-1; tentative D call: TRBD1 (5 bases). Germline V gene data show CDR1 as ENHRY and CDR2 as SYGVKD. Trimming removed 5 bases at V and 3 bases at J, with 7 bases between. The length of the CDR3 is 12 residues. The CDR3, as DNA: TGTGCCATCAGTACCAGGGACACTGAAGCTTTCTTT. This codes for CAISTRDTEAFF.

The table lists this clone with a count of one. V is TRBV5-1 and J is TRBJ1-2; 10 nucleotides agree with TRBD1. With V trimmed by 2 bases and J by 0 bases, 10 bases remained unmatched. The CDR3 covers 18 residues. The germline CDR1 and CDR2 sequences are SGHRS and YFSETQ. CDR3 amino acids: CASSFTPGTGETNYGYTF. CDR3 nucleotide sequence: TGCGCCAGCAGCTTTACCCCCGGGACAGGGGAAACTAACTATGGCTACACCTTC.

V gene TRBV4-1 combines with J gene TRBJ1-4, with a possible D match to TRBD1 (6 bases). The V gene's germline CDR1 is MGHRA and CDR2 YSYEKL. The V end was cut by 4 bases, the J end by 3 bases, with 15 bases between. The CDR3 loop spans 16 amino acids. The CDR3 spells CASSPIRGQANEKLFF. For the CDR3, the DNA is TGCGCCAGCAGCCCTATCAGGGGTCAGGCTAATGAAAAACTGTTTTTT.

The chain couples TRBV27 to TRBJ2-7; TRBD2 matches 12 bases. The CDR3 runs to 19 residues. Per the germline V gene, CDR1 is MNHEY and CDR2 is SMNVEV (reference sequence). J gave up 5 bases and V 0 bases, and 14 bases lay outside the gene matches. CDR3 in amino acids: CASSLSFRTSGKRGNEQYF. The CDR3 nucleotides are TGTGCCAGCAGTTTATCGTTCCGGACTAGCGGGAAGAGAGGGAACGAGCAGTACTTC.

The chain couples TRBV6-1 to TRBJ2-7; 9 bases fit TRBD2. Trimming removed 11 bases from V and 5 bases from J; junction bases left unmatched: 16. The CDR3 has 15 amino acids. Germline assignment: CDR1 MNHNS and CDR2 SASEGT. The CDR3 sequence: CAGKERGALGDEQYF. In DNA, the CDR3 is TGTGCCGGAAAAGAGCGGGGGGCCTTGGGCGACGAGCAGTACTTC.

The chain is built from TRBV9 and TRBJ2-3; D is undetermined. Trimming removed 2 bases at V and 2 bases at J, with 12 bases between. This CDR3 has 15 amino acids. Germline CDR1 SGDLS, CDR2 YYNGEE. CDR3 amino acids: CASSVSGSNTDTQYF. CDR3 nucleotides: TGTGCCAGCAGCGTCTCCGGGTCGAACACAGATACGCAGTATTTT. Together with reference TRBV9 and TRBJ2-3, the CDR3 gives the full variable domain: DSGVTQTPKHLITATGQRVTLRCSPRSGDLSVYWYQQSLDQGLQFLIQYYNGEERAKGNILERFSAQQFPDLHSELNLSSLELGDSALYFCASSVSGSNTDTQYFGPGTRLTVL.

The V and J genes are TRBV27 and TRBJ2-6; D gene ambiguous. The V and J ends lost 4 bases and 1 base respectively, with 8 bases between them. The CDR3 spans 15 residues. Looked up from germline, CDR1 is MNHEY and CDR2 is SMNVEV (reference sequence). The CDR3 sequence is CASSSPYSGANVLTF. CDR3 in DNA: TGTGCCAGCAGTTCCCCGTATTCTGGGGCCAACGTCCTGACTTTC.

This rearrangement joins TRBV5-1 to TRBJ1-2; unclear D gene. Trimming took 3 bases from V and 4 from J, leaving 16 bases between them. Germline V lookup: CDR1 SGHRS, CDR2 YFSETQ. CDR3 length equals 15 residues. In nucleotides, the CDR3 is TGCGCCAGCAGCTCCCACGCAGACAATCCCTATGGCTACACCTTC. Protein product: CASSSHADNPYGYTF.

The chain is built from TRBV6-5 and TRBJ2-7; TRBD2 matches at 7 bases. With 5 bases clipped from V and 3 bases from J, the junction kept 4 bases outside the gene matches. The CDR3 consists of 13 residues. Germline V gene sequence: CDR1 MNHEY, CDR2 SVGAGI. The CDR3 protein is CASSPSGGYEQYF. The CDR3 bases are TGTGCCAGCAGTCCATCGGGGGGCTACGAGCAGTACTTC.

The J gene is TRBJ1-2, the V gene TRBV28; TRBD1 is a possible D gene (6 bases). The germline CDR1 and CDR2 sequences are MDHEN and SYDVKM. V was cut by 5 bases and J by 7 bases, with 11 bases left in between. This CDR3 spans 12 amino acids. The CDR3 region is CASSTGTTGYTF. Written as DNA, the CDR3 is TGTGCCAGCAGTACAGGGACCACTGGCTACACCTTC.

Turning to this clone: A read error may produce the germline difference seen at one junction end. The rearrangement joins TRBV27 to TRBJ2-7; 10 positions match TRBD2. Germline-derived CDR1 and CDR2 are MNHEY and SMNVEV (reference sequence). CDR3 length: 12 amino acids. Here the CDR3 DNA reads TGCCCCCCCGGGACTAGCGTTTACGAGCAGTACTTC. This encodes CPPGTSVYEQYF.